This record covers a single T cell receptor beta chain. The sample originates from a study of blood T cell repertoires in COVID-19. The data were produced by immunoSEQ multiplex PCR, yet TCRdb's version contains in-frame clones alone and is incomplete. Here the sample spans some 150,000 clones, roughly nine tenths being singletons. Sequenced input: peripheral blood. The origin of this receptor is a woman between 65 and 79 years old with acute or convalescent COVID-19.

This CDR3 reads CASSIPGPSGNTIYF. In DNA, the CDR3 is TGTGCCAGTAGTATACCCGGTCCCTCTGGAAACACCATATATTTT. The rearrangement joins TRBV19 to TRBJ1-3; D unclear. The length of the CDR3 is 15 residues. Trimming stripped 2 bases from V and 0 bases from J, with 8 bases between. CDR1 and CDR2 (germline): LNHDA, SQIVND (reference sequence).